This T cell receptor beta chain emerged from a study of T cell responses to AZD1222 COVID-19 vaccine (dated by TCRdb to about 2021). Notes on the research overall: AZD1222 recipients with second doses at about 4 weeks or about 12 weeks were pooled, because spike-specific TCR depth and breadth did not differ between schedules. TCR sequencing covered approximately 230 trial participants: 200 to 220 given two doses of AZD1222 and 26 given two doses of MenACWY control vaccine. Trial participants were enrolled by age into 18-55, 56-69 and 70-plus year subgroups, with approximately 150, 28 and 58 TCR-sequenced participants respectively. The paper as a whole reports these results and caveats: Nearly half of unique spike-specific TCRs reportedly recognized epitopes outside regions mutated in the B.1.351 and B.1.1.7 variants. Most participants were white British and females outnumbered males, and the authors suggested that clonal diversity may have been underestimated. Because no samples from the day 14 peak response were available, repertoires could be characterized only after the peak T cell response. After two AZD1222 doses, both the breadth and the depth of spike-specific TCRs were significantly higher than at day 0 and than in MenACWY recipients. Vaccine-associated CD4 TCRs spanned the whole spike protein, with dominant responses in regions 160-218 and 743-854. Conclusions about previously exposed vaccinees are limited because only six or seven AZD1222 recipients were SARS-CoV-2 seropositive at baseline. In the small 56-69-year group, the increase in depth fell short of significance, most likely because of low power.

This clone has just a few counts. What antigen it recognizes has not been identified. Per-base quality was not reported, and no clone a single base away is much larger than it. A distance of 9 bases separates the germline ends of V and J, which lose 0 bases and 3 bases respectively. From the cysteine through the phenylalanine, the CDR3 covers 15 amino acids. The CDR3 DNA has 45 bases and is translated from base 1. CDR1 is given as SGHVS and CDR2 as FNYEAQ, both from the germline V gene. In the paper's terms, the time point label means: baseline before first vaccination. Samples from vaccinated people were obtained from the UK trials COV001 and COV002, which included a single-blind randomized controlled phase 2/3 trial of AZD1222 (ChAdOx1 nCoV-19) in healthy adults. Trial participant PBMC samples were collected at day 0 and day 28 after the second dose for TCRbeta chain sequencing. The CDR3 regions of human TCRbeta chains were subjected to immunosequencing. As for how the authors treated the data: Repertoire TCRs were matched against a reference library of SARS-CoV-2-specific TCRs generated with the MIRA antigen-specificity platform. Breadth meant the fraction of unique TCRs that were SARS-CoV-2-associated, whereas depth meant the fraction of total T cells that were SARS-CoV-2-associated. Using the MIRA data, every spike-specific TCR was mapped to the spike region that the TCR reacted to and assigned to either a CD4 or a CD8 class. Log10-transformed breadth and depth values were compared by one-way ANOVA with Sidak's multiple comparisons tests. TCRdb retrieved this table from immuneACCESS and kept in-frame rearrangements only. Not all clones are present; in checked studies, unresolved V genes account for under half, and no reason is known for the remainder. V and J calls and clone size follow that table, whereas D and trimming were derived from the DNA. The sample profile shows some 63,000 clones; 84% of them were found once. Roughly 20% of the sample is taken by the ten largest.

This receptor chain uses TRBV7-6 and TRBJ1-3; TRBD1 is perhaps the D gene, given 5 matching bases. This material consisted of peripheral blood, taken on day 0 of AZD1222 vaccination. The sequence was obtained from an adult in good health. The CDR3 protein is CASSLAIGVGNTIYF. The nucleotide sequence reads as follows: TGTGCCAGCAGCTTAGCGATAGGGGTTGGAAACACCATATATTTT.